These 24 T cell receptor beta chains were sequenced from one sample in a study of T-cell memory formation after mild COVID-19. TCRdb reprocessed the 5' RACE reads via MiXCR and lists one record per CDR3 protein. This sample has 350,000 to 450,000 distinct CDR3 sequences, with less than 25% found just once. The sequencing sample was made of PBMCs or a T cell subset sorted from them (not recorded which). The receptor source for this set is an adult woman who had mild COVID-19 (a few samples of this study predate the infection). Cell type and time point are not known.

This clonotype was seen a few times. V and J are TRBV18 and TRBJ2-7; 7 bases match TRBD1. CDR1 is KGHSH, CDR2 LQKENI, per germline. The junction had 5 bases not matched to a gene; V was cut back by 4 bases and J by 5 bases. This CDR3 is built from 13 residues. The CDR3 spells CASSQLGGHEQYF. The CDR3 DNA reads TGTGCCAGCTCACAGCTAGGGGGCCACGAGCAGTACTTC.

This rearrangement joins TRBV5-1 to TRBJ1-1; D call uncertain. The CDR3 covers 15 residues. The germline V gene encodes CDR1 SGHRS and CDR2 YFSETQ. V lost 0 bases, J lost 2 bases, and 11 bases lay in between. CDR3 DNA sequence: TGCGCCAGCAGCTTGGCAGGCGGCCCCAACACTGAAGCTTTCTTT. The encoded protein is CASSLAGGPNTEAFF.

The rearrangement uses TRBV15 and TRBJ2-7, with TRBD1 matching over 10 bases. The CDR3 contains 15 residues. V lost 3 bases and J lost 7; bases outside the gene matches: 9. In germline, CDR1 is LNHNV, CDR2 YYDKDF (reference sequence). The CDR3 loop reads CATSSGTGDSEEQYF. The CDR3 DNA reads as TGTGCCACCAGCAGCGGGACAGGGGACTCGGAAGAGCAGTACTTC.

This clonotype was counted many times. The gene calls are TRBV7-2 and TRBJ2-1, with 7 nucleotides matching TRBD1. V lost 2 bases, J lost 6 bases, and 10 bases stayed unmatched. Germline V gene lookup returns CDR1 SGHTA and CDR2 FQGNSA. CDR3 length: 16 amino acids. The CDR3 loop reads CASSLPPTGLINEQFF. CDR3 bases: TGTGCCAGCAGCTTACCTCCGACAGGGCTCATCAATGAGCAGTTCTTC.

This clonotype appeared a few times. This rearrangement joins TRBV12-3 or TRBV12-4 to TRBJ1-1; maybe TRBD1 (5 bases). The CDR3 is 12 residues long. V was trimmed by 3 bases and J by 6 bases, leaving 8 bases between them. DNA of the CDR3: TGTGCCAGCAGTTTTACAGGCGCTGAAGCTTTCTTT. Translating it yields CASSFTGAEAFF.

J is TRBJ2-3 and V is TRBV6-5; D gene uncertain. Germline CDR1 is MNHEY and CDR2 is SVGAGI. The V end lost 10 bases, the J end lost 1 base, and 9 bases lay between the germline ends. The CDR3 is made up of 12 amino acids. The chain's CDR3 is CATKQGTDTQYF. As DNA, the CDR3 is TGTGCCACAAAGCAGGGCACAGATACGCAGTATTTT.

V gene TRBV6-6 combines with J gene TRBJ1-1, with D possibly being TRBD1 (6 bases). Germline V CDR1 and CDR2: MNHNY, SVGAGI (reference sequence). Trimming took off 4 bases at V and 4 bases at J, with 13 bases between the two ends. The CDR3 sequence is 14 residues long. The CDR3 sequence is CASSWAGEGTEAFF. Written as DNA, the CDR3 is TGTGCCAGCAGTTGGGCAGGGGAGGGCACTGAAGCTTTCTTT.

The chain has TRBV10-3 and TRBJ2-6, with D uncertain. This CDR3 spans 10 amino acids. The V and J ends lost 10 bases and 4 bases respectively, with 2 bases between them. Germline CDR1 is ENHRY and CDR2 is SYGVKD. The CDR3 bases are TGTGCCACCGGGGCCAACGTCCTGACTTTC. This codes for CATGANVLTF.

This clonotype was found a few times. The gene calls are TRBV18 and TRBJ2-7; 8 bases are a match to TRBD1. With V trimmed by 5 bases and J by 0 bases, 6 bases remained unmatched. Germline V gene sequence: CDR1 KGHSH, CDR2 LQKENI. The CDR3 is made up of 15 amino acids. CDR3 nucleotides: TGTGCCAGCTCAGCCGACAGGGGTCACTCCTACGAGCAGTACTTC. It is translated as CASSADRGHSYEQYF.

This clonotype was seen a handful of times. This sequence joins TRBV3-1 and TRBJ2-1; TRBD2 matches 10 bases. The CDR3 is 15 residues long. Germline CDR1 reads LGHDT; CDR2 reads YNNKEL (reference sequence). V shed 6 bases, J shed 7 bases, and the junction held 9 bases outside the gene matches. CDR3 sequence reads: CASRLNVAGGNEQFF. CDR3 DNA sequence: TGTGCCAGCAGACTCAATGTAGCGGGAGGTAATGAGCAGTTCTTC.

In DNA, the CDR3 is TGTGCCAGCAGTGCCTTCTGGGGTATGAGTAATGAAGCTTTCTTT. Protein: CASSAFWGMSNEAFF. The chain employs TRBV9 and TRBJ1-1; no firm D call. Looked up from germline, CDR1 is SGDLS and CDR2 is YYNGEE. The CDR3 contains 15 residues. V lost 5 bases, J lost 7 bases, and 21 bases lay in between.

The chain is built from TRBV5-1 and TRBJ2-3; 9 nucleotides align to TRBD2. This CDR3 has 17 residues. J lost 6 bases, V lost 4 bases, and 15 bases had no gene match. Germline V gene data show CDR1 as SGHRS and CDR2 as YFSETQ. The CDR3 DNA is TGCGCCAGCAGCCCTCAATGGGTGGCTAGCGGGGAGGATACGCAGTATTTT. Its translation: CASSPQWVASGEDTQYF.

The chain couples TRBV7-9 to TRBJ2-1; D perhaps matches TRBD1 (6 bases). The germline V and J ends were trimmed by 4 bases and 8 bases, with 18 bases remaining between them. The CDR3 spans 15 residues. From germline, CDR1 is SEHNR and CDR2 FQNEAQ (reference sequence). In nucleotides, the CDR3 is TGTGCCAGCAGCTCATCACAGGGTAAGGAGGATGAGCAGTTCTTC. This sequence encodes CASSSSQGKEDEQFF.

The chain employs TRBV6-2 or TRBV6-3 and TRBJ2-3, with TRBD2 as a possible D gene (5 bases). V was pared by 7 bases and J by 0 bases, with 14 bases between. Germline assignment: CDR1 MNHEY and CDR2 SVGEGT. The CDR3 extends over 15 amino acids. In DNA form, the CDR3 reads TGTGCCAGCACCGATGGGCGGGCAAGCACAGATACGCAGTATTTT. It is translated as CASTDGRASTDTQYF.

This clonotype has a handful of counts. The genes are TRBV4-1 and TRBJ2-7, with D perhaps TRBD1 or TRBD2 (5 bases each). This CDR3 comprises 14 residues. The germline V gene encodes CDR1 MGHRA and CDR2 YSYEKL. V lost 1 base and J 7 bases, leaving 14 bases between the germline ends. CDR3 sequence reads: CASSQVGTSLEQYF. The CDR3 DNA reads as TGCGCCAGCAGCCAAGTCGGGACCTCTCTGGAGCAGTACTTC.

The chain employs TRBV5-1 and TRBJ1-6; unclear D gene. Germline V lookup: CDR1 SGHRS, CDR2 YFSETQ. Trimming cost V 0 bases and J 10 bases, with 17 bases left between them. CDR3 size: 16 residues. The CDR3 here is CASSLAPRSLGSPLHF. Written as DNA, the CDR3 is TGCGCCAGCAGCTTGGCTCCCAGGAGCTTGGGATCACCCCTCCACTTT.

V usage is TRBV14 and J usage is TRBJ2-3; weak D call: TRBD2 (5 bases). The germline V gene encodes CDR1 SGHDN and CDR2 FVKESK. This CDR3 is built from 13 residues. Trimming cost V 1 base and J 7 bases, with 9 bases left between them. CDR3 sequence: CASSQVRAHTQYF. The CDR3 region has the DNA TGTGCCAGCAGCCAAGTGCGGGCCCATACGCAGTATTTT.

This clonotype has only a few counts. This chain uses TRBV12-3 or TRBV12-4 with TRBJ2-7; the match to TRBD2 covers 11 bases. V dropped 7 bases and J dropped 6; count of bases not matched to a gene: 8. The CDR3 runs to 14 residues. This CDR3 reads CASKLAGVVGEQYF. In nucleotides, the CDR3 is TGTGCCAGCAAACTAGCGGGAGTCGTGGGCGAGCAGTACTTC.

The V and J genes are TRBV11-2 and TRBJ2-1, with D maybe TRBD2 (5 bases). V lost 7 bases and J 6 bases, leaving 13 bases between the germline ends. The CDR3 is 13 residues long. Germline CDR1 reads SGHAT; CDR2 reads FQNNGV. Here the CDR3 reads CASTQEDFNEQFF. The DNA for the CDR3 is TGTGCCAGCACCCAGGAGGACTTCAATGAGCAGTTCTTC.

This chain links TRBV7-9 with TRBJ2-7; a possible D gene is TRBD1 (7 bases). The CDR3 has 12 residues. Germline V CDR1 and CDR2: SEHNR, FQNEAQ (reference sequence). V dropped 5 bases and J dropped 9 bases, with 14 bases sitting between them. CDR3 in DNA: TGTGCCAGCAGCCCCCCCCAGGGGGGGCAGTACTTC. Protein product: CASSPPQGGQYF.

This clonotype occurred a few times. The CDR3, as DNA: TGTGCCAGCAGTGAAGCGAGGGGGCCGGGAGAGACCCAGTACTTC. Residues: CASSEARGPGETQYF. The chain has TRBV6-1 and TRBJ2-5; 7 bases agree with TRBD1. Germline V CDR1 and CDR2: MNHNS, SASEGT. V shed 0 bases, J shed 4 bases, and the junction held 5 bases outside the gene matches. The CDR3 is made up of 15 amino acids.

This chain uses TRBV29-1 with TRBJ1-2; D remains unclear. V was trimmed by 7 bases and J by 8 bases, leaving 11 bases between them. CDR1 SQVTM and CDR2 ANQGSEA come from the germline V gene. CDR3 length: 10 amino acids. The CDR3 protein is CSAGEMGYTF. Written as DNA, the CDR3 is TGCAGCGCCGGGGAAATGGGCTACACCTTC.

This clonotype has more than one count but fewer than ten. This chain connects TRBV11-3 to TRBJ2-1; 8 positions match TRBD2. The CDR3 runs 17 residues. Per germline, CDR1 SGHNT and CDR2 YENEEA. Trimming took 4 bases from V and 1 from J; bases not matched to a gene: 9. The CDR3 bases are TGTGCCAGCAGCTCTAACAGCGGGAGAGTGTCCTACAATGAGCAGTTCTTC. It is translated as CASSSNSGRVSYNEQFF.

This clonotype appeared many times. This rearrangement joins TRBV6-5 to TRBJ2-5, with TRBD2 matching 14 bases. This CDR3 comprises 17 residues. Germline loops: CDR1 MNHEY, CDR2 SVGAGI. With V trimmed by 0 bases and J by 5 bases, 5 bases remained unmatched. DNA of the CDR3: TGTGCCAGCAGTTACTCGACTAGCGGGAGGGCCTGGGAGACCCAGTACTTC. Encoded protein: CASSYSTSGRAWETQYF.